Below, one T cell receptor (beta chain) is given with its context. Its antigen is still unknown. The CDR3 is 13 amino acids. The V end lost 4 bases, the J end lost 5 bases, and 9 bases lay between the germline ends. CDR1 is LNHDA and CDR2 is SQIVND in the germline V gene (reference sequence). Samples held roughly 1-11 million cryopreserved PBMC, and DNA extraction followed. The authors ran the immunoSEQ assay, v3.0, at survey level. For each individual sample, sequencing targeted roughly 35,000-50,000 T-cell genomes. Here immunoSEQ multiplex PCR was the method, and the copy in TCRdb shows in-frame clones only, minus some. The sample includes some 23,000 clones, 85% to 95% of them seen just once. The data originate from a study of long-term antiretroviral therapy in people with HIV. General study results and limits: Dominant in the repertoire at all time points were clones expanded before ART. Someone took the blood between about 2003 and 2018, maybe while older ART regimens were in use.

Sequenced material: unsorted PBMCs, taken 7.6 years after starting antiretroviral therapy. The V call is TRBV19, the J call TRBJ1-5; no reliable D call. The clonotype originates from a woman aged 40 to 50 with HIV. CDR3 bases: TGTGCCAGTAGTAAACGGAGCGATCAGCCCCAGCATTTT. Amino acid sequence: CASSKRSDQPQHF.